One sample yielded the 30 T cell receptor beta chains listed below, sequenced in a study of T cells after yellow fever vaccination. One entry per CDR3 protein results from TCRdb running MiXCR on the 5' RACE reads. The table records 500,000 to 700,000 distinct CDR3 sequences, 15% to 20% of them present only once. The sequenced sample was PBMCs, obtained 15 days after the yellow fever booster vaccination. The receptor set was obtained from a man under 40 who received the YFV17D yellow fever vaccine.

The gene calls are TRBV27 and TRBJ2-7, with a tentative D call TRBD2 (6 bases). The ends were cut back, 9 bases at V and 3 bases at J, with 15 bases in the middle. The CDR3 totals 13 residues. Germline assignment: CDR1 MNHEY and CDR2 SMNVEV (reference sequence). The CDR3 protein is CASSLEGNYEQYF. The CDR3 bases are TGTGCCAGTTCCTTGGAGGGGAACTACGAGCAGTACTTC.

Sample share makes this clonotype medium-sized. The rearrangement uses TRBV27 and TRBJ2-1, with D possibly matching TRBD2 (6 bases). Trimming stripped 0 bases from V and 4 bases from J, with 13 bases between. CDR1 is MNHEY and CDR2 is SMNVEV in the germline V gene (reference sequence). CDR3 length equals 16 residues. The CDR3, as DNA: TGTGCCAGCAGTTTATCGGGGGGAGCGCTTTACAATGAGCAGTTCTTC. It translates to CASSLSGGALYNEQFF.

The table lists this clonotype with a few counts. The rearrangement joins TRBV4-3 to TRBJ2-7; 8 nucleotides agree with TRBD1. CDR1 LGHNA and CDR2 YSLEER come from the germline V gene. This CDR3 is 14 amino acids long. The V and J ends lost 1 base and 3 bases, in that order; junction bases with no gene match: 2. CDR3: CASSQARGHYEQYF. The CDR3 nucleotides read TGCGCCAGCAGCCAAGCCAGGGGGCACTACGAGCAGTACTTC.

J is TRBJ2-1 and V is TRBV5-1, with D possibly being TRBD1 or TRBD2 (6 bases each). The CDR3 runs 14 residues. Germline values: CDR1 SGHRS, CDR2 YFSETQ. V dropped 2 bases and J dropped 4 bases, with 10 bases sitting between them. CDR3 nucleotides: TGCGCCAGCAGCTTCGAGGGGGGATACAATGAGCAGTTCTTC. The encoded protein is CASSFEGGYNEQFF.

This clonotype was observed a few times. V and J are TRBV6-1 and TRBJ2-1, with a tentative D call TRBD2 (6 bases). Germline V gene lookup returns CDR1 MNHNS and CDR2 SASEGT. The CDR3 has 15 residues. V was pared by 5 bases and J by 3 bases, with 14 bases between. CDR3 in DNA: TGTGCCAGCAGTCCCCGGCGGGGTCTCTACAATGAGCAGTTCTTC. Its translation is CASSPRRGLYNEQFF.

This clonotype has only a few counts. The chain links TRBV11-3 to TRBJ2-1, with D hard to call. CDR1 is SGHNT, CDR2 YENEEA, per germline. The CDR3 consists of 15 residues. The V end lost 1 base, the J end lost 4 bases, and 11 bases lay between the germline ends. CDR3 DNA sequence: TGTGCCAGCAGCTTAGTAAGCGTGGGGTACAATGAGCAGTTCTTC. Translation gives CASSLVSVGYNEQFF. The variable domain in full, completed from reference TRBV11-3 and TRBJ2-1, reads EAGVVQSPRYKIIEKKQPVAFWCNPISGHNTLYWYLQNLGQGPELLIRYENEEAVDDSQLPKDRFSAERLKGVDSTLKIQPAELGDSAVYLCASSLVSVGYNEQFFGPGTRLTVL.

The J gene is TRBJ2-1, the V gene TRBV6-5; D is uncertain. Trimming stripped 2 bases from V and 6 bases from J, with 23 bases between. There are 18 residues in the CDR3. CDR1 MNHEY and CDR2 SVGAGI come from the germline V gene. CDR3 nucleotides: TGTGCCAGCAGTTACGCGGCAGGTCCCGAGGAGTGGGCCAATGAGCAGTTCTTC. Translated, it gives CASSYAAGPEEWANEQFF.

The rearrangement links TRBV5-1 to TRBJ2-3; 7 nucleotides align to TRBD1. CDR1 is SGHRS and CDR2 is YFSETQ in the germline V gene. Trimming at V came to 3 bases and at J to 2 bases, leaving 6 bases not matched to a gene. CDR3 length: 15 amino acids. The CDR3 coding sequence is TGCGCCAGCAGCTCTACAGGGGATTCCACAGATACGCAGTATTTT. Its protein is CASSSTGDSTDTQYF.

This clonotype has ten or more counts. This chain connects TRBV5-1 to TRBJ2-1, with D maybe TRBD1 (5 bases). The V end was cut by 0 bases, the J end by 5 bases, with 12 bases between. Germline CDR1 is SGHRS and CDR2 is YFSETQ. The CDR3 consists of 15 residues. The CDR3 region is CASSLGQQPHNEQFF. CDR3 coding DNA: TGCGCCAGCAGCTTGGGACAGCAACCTCACAATGAGCAGTTCTTC.

The gene calls are TRBV12-3 or TRBV12-4 and TRBJ2-1, with D unresolved. The CDR3 is 12 residues long. V was trimmed by 3 bases and J by 10 bases, leaving 10 bases between them. CDR3 protein: CASSFKSLEQFF. CDR3 bases: TGTGCCAGCAGTTTCAAGTCTTTAGAGCAGTTCTTC.

The chain employs TRBV7-2 and TRBJ2-7, with D possibly being TRBD1 (6 bases). From germline, CDR1 is SGHTA and CDR2 FQGNSA. Trimming took 2 bases from V and 1 from J, leaving 12 bases between them. The CDR3 runs 15 residues. The DNA of the CDR3 is TGTGCCAGCAGCTTAAAAGGGGACACTTCCTACGAGCAGTACTTC. Translating it yields CASSLKGDTSYEQYF.

This rearrangement joins TRBV4-3 to TRBJ2-5; D remains unclear. The CDR3 extends over 15 amino acids. V lost 1 base, J lost 5 bases, and 14 bases lay in between. CDR1 and CDR2 (germline): LGHNA, YSLEER. The CDR3 DNA is TGCGCCAGCAGCCAAGTCTACAAAATGAAGGAGACCCAGTACTTC. As protein: CASSQVYKMKETQYF.

The chain employs TRBV24-1 and TRBJ2-5; TRBD1 agrees at 8 bases. J gave up 4 bases and V 9 bases, and 3 bases lay outside the gene matches. CDR1 KGHDR and CDR2 SFDVKD come from the germline V gene. CDR3 size: 12 residues. The chain's CDR3 is CATGDRTETQYF. The DNA of the CDR3 is TGTGCCACCGGGGACAGGACAGAGACCCAGTACTTC.

The gene calls are TRBV18 and TRBJ2-7; 8 positions agree with TRBD2. Germline V gene lookup returns CDR1 KGHSH and CDR2 LQKENI. J was trimmed by 5 bases and V by 1 base; bases with no gene match: 4. This CDR3 is 14 amino acids long. CDR3 region: CASSPRGRTDEQYF. The CDR3 DNA sequence: TGTGCCAGCTCACCACGCGGGAGGACTGACGAGCAGTACTTC.

The rearrangement links TRBV10-3 to TRBJ1-2; D unresolved. From germline, CDR1 is ENHRY and CDR2 SYGVKD. Trimming shortened V by 2 bases and J by 8 bases, and 18 bases separated the two germline ends. The CDR3 sequence is 15 residues long. Written as DNA, the CDR3 is TGTGCCATCAGTGAGGATTTTCAGGCCTGGAAAGGCTACACCTTC. Translation: CAISEDFQAWKGYTF.

This clonotype was seen only a few times. The rearrangement uses TRBV7-3 and TRBJ2-1, with TRBD2 matching over 11 bases. This CDR3 region has 16 residues. The germline CDR1 and CDR2 sequences are SGHTA and FQGTGA. Trimming cost V 4 bases and J 1 base; bases outside gene matches: 3. The CDR3 loop is CASSSTSGKSYNEQFF. CDR3 bases: TGTGCCAGCAGCTCGACTAGCGGGAAATCCTACAATGAGCAGTTCTTC. Full variable domain (rest looked up from reference TRBV7-3 and TRBJ2-1): GAGVSQTPSNKVTEKGKYVELRCDPISGHTALYWYRQSLGQGPEFLIYFQGTGAADDSGLPNDRFFAVRPEGSVSTLKIQRTERGDSAVYLCASSSTSGKSYNEQFFGPGTRLTVL.

The chain links TRBV6-2 or TRBV6-3 to TRBJ2-3; possibly TRBD1 or TRBD2 for D (5 bases each). The germline V and J ends were trimmed by 6 bases and 1 base, with 14 bases remaining between them. This CDR3 is 15 amino acids long. Germline-derived CDR1 and CDR2 are MNHEY and SVGEGT. CDR3 coding DNA: TGTGCCAGCAGACTATCCGGGGACCGCACAGATACGCAGTATTTT. Encoded protein: CASRLSGDRTDTQYF.

This rearrangement joins TRBV21-1 to TRBJ1-2; the table's D call TRBD1 went unverified against the DNA. TRBV21-1 is reported as a pseudogene. The CDR3 is made up of 12 amino acids. The CDR3 sequence is CASSKGAYGYTF. CDR3 DNA: TGTGCCAGCAGCAAGGGGGCGTATGGCTACACCTTC.

This clonotype has only a few counts. The gene calls are TRBV12-3 or TRBV12-4 and TRBJ2-7; D might be TRBD1 (6 bases). Trimming pared 5 bases from V and 2 bases from J, leaving 16 bases between. This CDR3 has 15 residues. The CDR3 nucleotides are TGTGCCAGCAGTACGACAGGTGCAGGCACCTACGAGCAGTACTTC. This encodes CASSTTGAGTYEQYF.

This clonotype was counted between two and nine times. V usage is TRBV3-1 and J usage is TRBJ2-2, with TRBD2 matching 11 bases. The germline CDR1 and CDR2 sequences are LGHDT and YNNKEL (reference sequence). The CDR3 has 16 amino acids. J gave up 3 bases and V 2 bases, and 2 bases lay outside the gene matches. CDR3 loop: CASSQPGLADTGELFF. The CDR3 bases are TGTGCCAGCAGCCAACCGGGACTAGCGGACACCGGGGAGCTGTTTTTT.

This clonotype has more than one count but fewer than ten. The rearrangement links TRBV27 to TRBJ2-1; TRBD2 is a possible D gene (5 bases). The CDR3 runs to 14 residues. Germline assignment: CDR1 MNHEY and CDR2 SMNVEV (reference sequence). Trimming stripped 7 bases from V and 7 bases from J, with 17 bases between. The CDR3 reads CASTRLSERNEQFF. The DNA for the CDR3 is TGTGCCAGCACCCGACTTAGCGAAAGGAATGAGCAGTTCTTC.

This chain links TRBV5-8 with TRBJ2-1; D gene uncertain. Trimming removed 5 bases from V and 4 bases from J, with 16 bases in between. The CDR3 runs 15 residues. Germline CDR1 and CDR2: SGHTS and YDEGEE. The CDR3 nucleotides are TGTGCCAGCAGAGGGAAGGCGGCCGTATACAATGAGCAGTTCTTC. It specifies CASRGKAAVYNEQFF.

The V and J genes are TRBV20-1 and TRBJ2-5, with 7 bases matching TRBD2. The germline CDR1 and CDR2 sequences are DFQATT and SNEGSKA (reference sequence). The CDR3 extends over 13 amino acids. The ends lost 2 bases at V and 5 bases at J; junction bases unmatched: 5. The CDR3 region has the DNA TGCAGTGCTAGATGGGAGGGAAGCGAGACCCAGTACTTC. This gives the protein CSARWEGSETQYF.

This clonotype appeared a few times. The chain combines TRBV7-2 with TRBJ1-1, with 7 bases lining up with TRBD1. V dropped 7 bases and J dropped 2; count of bases not matched to a gene: 4. CDR1 is SGHTA, CDR2 FQGNSA, per germline. The CDR3 runs 13 residues. Here the CDR3 reads CASTQGGNTEAFF. Written as DNA, the CDR3 is TGTGCCAGCACCCAGGGGGGTAACACTGAAGCTTTCTTT.

V gene TRBV20-1 combines with J gene TRBJ2-3; no definite D call. In germline, CDR1 is DFQATT, CDR2 SNEGSKA (reference sequence). The CDR3 consists of 13 residues. V lost 3 bases and J 3 bases, leaving 10 bases between the germline ends. The CDR3 DNA sequence: TGCAGTGCTAGCCATAGTCGTACAGATACGCAGTATTTT. Protein sequence: CSASHSRTDTQYF.

The V gene is TRBV20-1, the J gene TRBJ2-3, with D maybe TRBD1 (5 bases). CDR1 and CDR2 (germline): DFQATT, SNEGSKA (reference sequence). The CDR3 has 12 residues. Trimming stripped 7 bases from V and 0 bases from J, with 8 bases between. The CDR3 loop reads CSGGGSTDTQYF. The CDR3 DNA sequence: TGCAGTGGGGGCGGTAGCACAGATACGCAGTATTTT.

As regards this clonotype: It may be a read error: a sequence one base away is much more abundant. The CDR3 does not end in the conserved phenylalanine or tryptophan, so this is likely a read error. J is TRBJ2-1 and V is TRBV7-9; TRBD2 is a possible D gene (6 bases). Germline CDR1 SEHNR, CDR2 FQNEAQ (reference sequence). This CDR3 has 14 amino acids. The V end was cut by 6 bases, the J end by 9 bases, with 18 bases between. The CDR3 bases are TGTGCCAGCAGTATCGGGGACTCCAGGTCTGAGCAGTTCTTG. Translating gives CASSIGDSRSEQFL.

V gene TRBV15 combines with J gene TRBJ1-2; D gene uncertain. Trimming took 4 bases from V and 4 from J, leaving 19 bases between them. Germline-derived CDR1 and CDR2 are LNHNV and YYDKDF (reference sequence). The CDR3 extends over 16 amino acids. CDR3 in amino acids: CATSTSNLDGFYGYTF. The DNA for the CDR3 is TGTGCCACCAGCACTTCGAACCTGGACGGATTCTATGGCTACACCTTC.

This clonotype was recorded a few times. J is TRBJ1-6 and V is TRBV10-3, with D possibly TRBD1 on 5 matching bases. The V end lost 3 bases, the J end lost 4 bases, and 7 bases lay between the germline ends. CDR1 and CDR2 (germline): ENHRY, SYGVKD. The CDR3 has 14 amino acids. In DNA, the CDR3 is TGTGCCATCAGTGATAGACAGTATAATTCACCCCTCCACTTT. Amino acid sequence: CAISDRQYNSPLHF.

This clonotype showed up just a few times. The rearrangement joins TRBV7-6 to TRBJ2-2; D ambiguous. Germline lookup yields CDR1 SGHVS and CDR2 FNYEAQ. This CDR3 comprises 14 residues. V shed 3 bases and J shed 2 bases, with 7 bases lying between them. The CDR3 sequence: CASSLADNTGELFF. The CDR3 bases are TGTGCCAGCAGCTTGGCCGATAACACCGGGGAGCTGTTTTTT.